This is a list of T cell receptor beta chains from one sample in a study of human T cells and chemical hapten exposure. Each CDR3 protein gets one entry after TCRdb re-called the RACE reads with MiXCR. This table has roughly 260,000 distinct CDR3 sequences, 7.5% to 9% appearing once. Sequencing used whole blood, obtained in connection with sensitization to the hapten diphenylcyclopropenone (DPC). Receptors originate from a middle-aged woman with alopecia areata. Some clones in this sample may be carry-over from other donors' samples. Both conserved end residues are part of each CDR3. D genes are given only for firm matches. Not all rows give a size; the values are once, few, many and, for expanded clones, a class.

j_call v_call clone_size d_call cdr3_aa cdr3_nt
TRBJ1-5 TRBV20-1 few . CSASKTGFGDQPQHF TGCAGTGCTAGCAAGACAGGTTTCGGAGATCAGCCCCAGCATTTT
TRBJ2-7 TRBV7-6 many . CASSNGGTDLYEQYF TGTGCCAGCAGCAACGGCGGGACGGACCTCTACGAGCAGTACTTC
TRBJ1-4 TRBV18 many . CASSPPSQGNEKLFF TGTGCCAGCTCACCACCGTCTCAGGGAAATGAAAAACTGTTTTTT
TRBJ1-1 TRBV3-1 few . CASSPEGRWAFF TGTGCCAGCAGCCCCGAAGGCCGATGGGCTTTCTTT
TRBJ2-2 TRBV6-6 . . CASRRIGNTGELFF TGTGCCAGCCGTCGGATAGGAAACACCGGGGAGCTGTTTTTT
TRBJ2-3 TRBV20-1 many . CSASGRGGTDTQYF TGCAGTGCTAGTGGAAGGGGGGGCACAGATACGCAGTATTTT
TRBJ2-7 TRBV7-9 few . CASSFPRDRGTSGAYEQYF TGTGCCAGCAGCTTCCCCCGGGACAGGGGGACTAGCGGTGCCTACGAGCAGTACTTC
TRBJ2-7 TRBV7-9 few . CASSLGPISYEQYF TGTGCCAGCAGCTTGGGGCCAATCTCCTACGAGCAGTACTTC
TRBJ1-1 TRBV29-1 . . CSVGGTEAFF TGCAGCGTGGGCGGGACTGAAGCTTTCTTT
TRBJ2-3 TRBV24-1 many . CATSDPQRDTQYF TGTGCCACCAGTGATCCTCAGAGGGATACGCAGTATTTT
TRBJ2-3 TRBV6-2/TRBV6-3 . . CASGFSGLGSDTQYF TGTGCCAGCGGGTTCAGCGGGTTGGGATCAGATACGCAGTATTTT
TRBJ2-3 TRBV5-1 few TRBD2 CASSLGASGDTQYF TGCGCCAGCAGCTTGGGGGCTAGCGGGGATACGCAGTATTTT
TRBJ2-2 TRBV7-6 few TRBD1 CASSPGQGAIGELFF TGTGCCAGCAGCCCCGGACAGGGTGCAATCGGGGAGCTGTTTTTT
TRBJ2-7 TRBV3-1 few . CASSHVVGGSAYEQYF TGTGCCAGCAGCCATGTAGTGGGCGGATCAGCCTACGAGCAGTACTTC
TRBJ2-5 TRBV9 . . CASSVVPGQGGETQYF TGTGCCAGCAGCGTAGTCCCGGGGCAGGGAGGAGAGACCCAGTACTTC
TRBJ2-1 TRBV24-1 . . CATSDLDPNNEQFF TGTGCCACCAGTGATTTGGACCCGAACAATGAGCAGTTCTTC
TRBJ2-1 TRBV25-1 many TRBD1 CASSVRQGRVDEQFF TGTGCCAGCAGTGTACGACAGGGCCGGGTCGATGAGCAGTTCTTC
TRBJ2-3 TRBV20-1 few . CSAGTPALNTQYF TGCAGTGCAGGGACGCCCGCGCTCAATACGCAGTATTTT
TRBJ2-3 TRBV9 . . CASNRQNTDTQYF TGTGCCAGCAACAGACAGAACACAGATACGCAGTATTTT
TRBJ2-3 TRBV7-2 . TRBD2 CATRGGREMVADTQYF TGTGCCACCCGTGGCGGGCGGGAGATGGTGGCAGATACGCAGTATTTT
TRBJ2-1 TRBV6-2/TRBV6-3 . TRBD2 CASTNLAGFEQFF TGTGCCAGCACCAATCTAGCGGGTTTTGAGCAGTTCTTC
TRBJ2-2 TRBV20-1 . . CSASEPQGTGELFF TGCAGTGCTAGCGAGCCCCAGGGCACCGGGGAGCTGTTTTTT
TRBJ2-7 TRBV6-2/TRBV6-3 few . CASASRLSIMPEQYF TGTGCCAGCGCTAGCAGACTTTCCATAATGCCCGAGCAGTACTTC
TRBJ2-7 TRBV12-3/TRBV12-4 few TRBD2 CASTPGLADEQYF TGTGCCAGCACCCCCGGACTAGCGGACGAGCAGTACTTC
TRBJ2-1 TRBV29-1 . . CSVVVGSYNEQFF TGCAGCGTTGTCGTGGGGTCCTACAATGAGCAGTTCTTC
TRBJ2-5 TRBV4-1 . TRBD2 CASSQGAGGLQETQYF TGCGCCAGCAGCCAAGGAGCGGGAGGCCTGCAAGAGACCCAGTACTTC
TRBJ1-1 TRBV29-1 many TRBD1 CSVWDRGQNTEAFF TGCAGCGTTTGGGACAGGGGGCAGAACACTGAAGCTTTCTTT
TRBJ2-7 TRBV6-5 many . CASRTDAGYFTDEQYF TGTGCCAGCAGAACCGACGCCGGGTACTTTACCGACGAGCAGTACTTC
TRBJ1-4 TRBV29-1 . . CSAGTGEGKLFF TGCAGCGCTGGGACGGGAGAGGGAAAACTGTTTTTT
TRBJ2-4 TRBV7-8 few TRBD2 CASSLLLAGGPDKNIQYF TGTGCCAGCAGCCTTTTGTTAGCGGGAGGGCCGGACAAAAACATTCAGTACTTC
TRBJ1-1 TRBV7-3 few . CASSLKGGYTEAFF TGTGCCAGCAGCTTAAAAGGGGGATACACTGAAGCTTTCTTT
TRBJ2-7 TRBV6-5 few TRBD1 CASSWTGGYYEQYF TGTGCCAGCAGTTGGACAGGGGGCTATTACGAGCAGTACTTC
TRBJ1-2 TRBV7-2 few . CASSLLPYTF TGTGCCAGCAGCTTACTTCCCTACACCTTC
TRBJ2-7 TRBV28 few . CASSSDRSYSYEQYF TGTGCCAGCAGTTCCGACAGGTCCTACTCCTACGAGCAGTACTTC
TRBJ1-3 TRBV5-6 few . CASSLEPGAGGNTIYF TGTGCCAGCAGCTTGGAACCAGGGGCGGGAGGAAACACCATATATTTT
TRBJ2-3 TRBV5-6 . TRBD2 CASSSTSGSWDTQYF TGTGCCAGCAGCTCGACTAGCGGGAGTTGGGATACGCAGTATTTT
TRBJ1-5 TRBV20-1 many TRBD1 CSATPYAAGGFQPQHF TGCAGTGCTACACCTTACGCGGCAGGGGGATTTCAGCCCCAGCATTTT
TRBJ2-3 TRBV7-9 many TRBD1 CASSRDRGQDTQYF TGTGCCAGCAGCCGCGACAGGGGGCAAGATACGCAGTATTTT
TRBJ2-7 TRBV6-5 few TRBD1 CASSHGQGAYEQYF TGTGCCAGCAGTCATGGACAGGGGGCCTACGAGCAGTACTTC
TRBJ1-5 TRBV28 few . CASSSQDQPQHF TGTGCCAGCAGTTCCCAGGATCAGCCCCAGCATTTT
TRBJ2-5 TRBV3-1 . TRBD2 CASSQALAARRETQYF TGTGCCAGCAGCCAAGCCCTAGCGGCCAGGCGGGAGACCCAGTACTTC
TRBJ1-1 TRBV2 . . CASKIGFNTEAFF TGTGCCAGCAAAATTGGTTTTAACACTGAAGCTTTCTTT
TRBJ1-1 TRBV7-6 many . CASSLREQNTEAFF TGTGCCAGCAGCTTAAGGGAGCAGAACACTGAAGCTTTCTTT
TRBJ2-7 TRBV27 . TRBD2 CARSLVFSGGYEQYF TGTGCCAGAAGTTTGGTTTTCAGCGGGGGCTACGAGCAGTACTTC
TRBJ2-7 TRBV14 . TRBD2 CASSLRLAGGPGEQYF TGTGCCAGCAGCCTCCGACTAGCGGGAGGGCCCGGGGAGCAGTACTTC
TRBJ2-7 TRBV12-3/TRBV12-4 few . CASSIGSRYEQYF TGTGCCAGCAGTATCGGGAGTCGGTACGAGCAGTACTTC
TRBJ2-7 TRBV14 many . CASSQSWLEQYF TGTGCCAGCAGCCAATCCTGGCTCGAGCAGTACTTC
TRBJ2-5 TRBV18 few TRBD2 CASSRLAALQETQYF TGTGCCAGCTCTCGACTAGCGGCACTTCAAGAGACCCAGTACTTC
TRBJ1-1 TRBV6-5 . . CASSYQKNTEAFF TGTGCCAGCAGTTATCAAAAGAACACTGAAGCTTTCTTT
TRBJ1-5 TRBV29-1 many TRBD1 CSVTQGNGNQPQHF TGCAGCGTGACACAGGGGAATGGCAATCAGCCCCAGCATTTT
TRBJ2-7 TRBV5-1 . TRBD1 CASSGGTGDLREQYF TGCGCCAGCAGTGGAGGGACAGGAGATTTGCGCGAGCAGTACTTC